What follows are 21 T cell receptor beta chains derived from one specimen sequenced in a study of OX40 agonist ivuxolimab in advanced cancers. Clones were sequenced by immunoSEQ multiplex PCR, and TCRdb holds only the in-frame ones, with some missing. In the table there are under 20,000 clones, 65% to 80% of which are singletons. The source material was CD4+ or CD8+ T cells sorted from blood, sampled in a trial of the OX40 agonist ivuxolimab. Receptor source: an adult with an advanced solid tumor such as melanoma, head and neck, liver or kidney cancer.

The chain carries TRBV10-3 and TRBJ2-3, with D maybe TRBD2 (6 bases). The germline V gene has CDR1 ENHRY and CDR2 SYGVKD. There are 16 residues in the CDR3. The V gene lost 0 bases and the J gene lost 5 bases, with 15 bases spanning the gap. The chain's CDR3 is CAISESEGGGGDTQYF. DNA of the CDR3: TGTGCCATCAGTGAGTCGGAGGGAGGAGGCGGAGATACGCAGTATTTT.

Sample share makes this clone medium-sized. This sequence joins TRBV28 and TRBJ2-2; 8 bases are shared with TRBD1. With V trimmed by 9 bases and J by 5 bases, 11 bases remained unmatched. Germline CDR1 is MDHEN and CDR2 is SYDVKM. The CDR3 extends over 15 amino acids. The CDR3 nucleotides read TGTGCCAGTTCTAACTCGGACAGGGATACCGGGGAGCTGTTTTTT. Its protein product is CASSNSDRDTGELFF.

The rearrangement links TRBV27 to TRBJ2-1, with D possibly being TRBD1 (5 bases). Trimming left V 6 bases short and J 7 bases short, with 13 bases between. The germline V gene has CDR1 MNHEY and CDR2 SMNVEV (reference sequence). This CDR3 contains 13 residues. The CDR3: CASRGFNRNEQFF. Written as DNA, the CDR3 is TGTGCCAGCAGGGGGTTCAACAGGAATGAGCAGTTCTTC.

This clone has only one observation. V is TRBV6-1 and J is TRBJ2-1; possibly TRBD2 for D (6 bases). There are 17 residues in the CDR3. V lost 6 bases and J lost 1, with 19 bases in between. Germline V gene lookup returns CDR1 MNHNS and CDR2 SASEGT. CDR3 nucleotide sequence: TGTGCCAGCAGAGAATCAGAAGCGGGCCGTTCCTACAATGAGCAGTTCTTC. Amino acids: CASRESEAGRSYNEQFF.

The chain's CDR3 is CASSQAHTGVLEAFF. The CDR3, as DNA: TGCGCCAGCAGCCAAGCTCACACGGGGGTCCTTGAAGCTTTCTTT. The V call is TRBV4-1, the J call TRBJ1-1, with D maybe TRBD1 (5 bases). The germline V and J ends were trimmed by 1 base and 7 bases, with 16 bases remaining between them. The CDR3 has 15 residues. From germline, CDR1 is MGHRA and CDR2 YSYEKL.

The rearrangement joins TRBV4-3 to TRBJ2-1; 8 bases are shared with TRBD1. The CDR3 consists of 15 residues. V was pared by 1 base and J by 6 bases, with 5 bases of the junction left unmatched. Germline CDR1 is LGHNA and CDR2 is YSLEER. The CDR3 DNA reads TGCGCCAGCAGCCAAGGCAGGGGGCTGCCCAATGAGCAGTTCTTC. Translating it yields CASSQGRGLPNEQFF.

V usage is TRBV27 and J usage is TRBJ2-5; 11 nucleotides line up with TRBD2. CDR1 is MNHEY and CDR2 is SMNVEV in the germline V gene (reference sequence). The CDR3 runs 16 residues. Trimming cost V 1 base and J 1 base; bases outside gene matches: 2. The CDR3 reads CASSLYGTSGQETQYF. The CDR3 nucleotides are TGTGCCAGCAGTTTATATGGGACTAGCGGCCAAGAGACCCAGTACTTC.

V usage is TRBV6-5 and J usage is TRBJ2-7; 7 bases map to TRBD2. Germline CDR1 is MNHEY and CDR2 is SVGAGI. The CDR3 is made up of 11 amino acids. V was clipped by 8 bases and J by 4 bases; unmatched bases: 2. The CDR3 sequence is CASGGGYEQYF. The CDR3 nucleotides are TGTGCCAGCGGGGGAGGGTACGAGCAGTACTTC.

This clone is large by share. The chain is built from TRBV29-1 and TRBJ2-7; no clear D. Trimming shortened V by 4 bases and J by 5 bases, and 15 bases separated the two germline ends. Germline V gene lookup returns CDR1 SQVTM and CDR2 ANQGSEA. The CDR3 consists of 13 residues. CDR3 DNA: TGCAGCGTTGTGGCTCAGGCTATCAACGAGCAGTACTTC. This translates into CSVVAQAINEQYF.

V gene TRBV29-1 combines with J gene TRBJ1-1, with 9 bases matching TRBD1. Germline V lookup: CDR1 SQVTM, CDR2 ANQGSEA. This CDR3 has 14 amino acids. With V trimmed by 3 bases and J by 1 base, 3 bases remained unmatched. For the CDR3, the DNA is TGCAGCGTTGACGGGACAGGGTGGAACACTGAAGCTTTCTTT. Translation: CSVDGTGWNTEAFF.

J is TRBJ2-7 and V is TRBV18, with D possibly matching TRBD1 (5 bases). The CDR3 is 14 residues long. Germline-derived CDR1 and CDR2 are KGHSH and LQKENI. V dropped 3 bases and J dropped 2 bases, with 11 bases sitting between them. The CDR3 nucleotides are TGTGCCAGCTCACCGGGGCTTCGCGCCTACGAGCAGTACTTC. This gives the protein CASSPGLRAYEQYF.

This chain joins TRBV25-1 and TRBJ2-2, with D possibly TRBD2 on 5 matching bases. The CDR3 totals 12 residues. The germline V and J ends were trimmed by 7 bases and 7 bases, with 10 bases remaining between them. CDR1 is MGHDK and CDR2 is SYGVNS in the germline V gene. The CDR3 DNA reads TGTGCCAGCAATTTGAGGGTCGGGGAGCTGTTTTTT. Amino acids: CASNLRVGELFF.

The chain couples TRBV2 to TRBJ1-6, with TRBD1 matching 9 bases. The CDR3 spans 16 residues. Germline CDR1 is SNHLY and CDR2 is FYNNEI. The V and J ends lost 7 bases and 9 bases, in that order; junction bases with no gene match: 13. Here the CDR3 reads CASTIPDRGEGSPLHF. In nucleotides, the CDR3 is TGTGCCAGCACTATCCCGGACAGGGGAGAAGGTTCACCCCTCCACTTT.

This chain joins TRBV4-3 and TRBJ2-2; possibly TRBD1 for D (5 bases). The CDR3 has 15 residues. Germline V lookup: CDR1 LGHNA, CDR2 YSLEER. V gave up 0 bases and J gave up 6 bases, with 11 bases separating them. Here the CDR3 DNA reads TGCGCCAGCAGCCAAGACATTCTCAGGGCCGGGGAGCTGTTTTTT. This encodes CASSQDILRAGELFF.

The rearrangement uses TRBV6-1 and TRBJ2-7; possible D gene TRBD1, 6 bases. Per the germline V gene, CDR1 is MNHNS and CDR2 is SASEGT. V lost 8 bases and J lost 2, with 13 bases in between. The CDR3 is made up of 13 amino acids. CDR3 in amino acids: CASREQGPYEQYF. CDR3 in DNA: TGTGCCAGCCGAGAACAGGGACCCTACGAGCAGTACTTC.

The chain combines TRBV11-3 with TRBJ2-2, with D hard to call. Germline values: CDR1 SGHNT, CDR2 YENEEA. The CDR3 is 13 amino acids. V lost 5 bases and J 7 bases, leaving 11 bases between the germline ends. The CDR3 loop is CASSPRWDGELFF. The DNA of the CDR3 is TGTGCCAGCAGCCCCCGTTGGGACGGGGAGCTGTTTTTT.

CDR3 protein: CASSQSVATQETQYF. Here the CDR3 DNA reads TGCGCCAGCAGCCAGTCGGTAGCGACACAAGAGACCCAGTACTTC. The chain couples TRBV4-3 to TRBJ2-5, with a possible D match to TRBD2 (5 bases). The CDR3 loop spans 15 amino acids. Germline loops: CDR1 LGHNA, CDR2 YSLEER. V dropped 3 bases and J dropped 2 bases, with 13 bases sitting between them.

This rearrangement joins TRBV6-6 to TRBJ2-3; 9 bases are shared with TRBD1. This CDR3 region has 12 residues. V lost 7 bases and J lost 15; bases outside the gene matches: 11. CDR1 is MNHNY and CDR2 is SVGAGI in the germline V gene (reference sequence). The CDR3 loop is CASTPGQGKDYF. As DNA, the CDR3 is TGTGCCAGCACCCCGGGACAGGGAAAAGATTATTTT.

The V and J genes are TRBV11-3 and TRBJ2-2; either TRBD1 or TRBD2 may supply D (6 bases each). Trimming pared 4 bases from V and 5 bases from J, leaving 20 bases between. This CDR3 has 17 amino acids. The germline gives CDR1 SGHNT, CDR2 YENEEA. CDR3: CASSSEGGGLRTGELFF. The CDR3 DNA is TGTGCCAGCAGCTCCGAGGGGGGCGGTTTAAGAACCGGGGAGCTGTTTTTT.

The rearrangement joins TRBV5-6 to TRBJ2-6; 12 bases line up with TRBD1. V was clipped by 2 bases and J by 2 bases; unmatched bases: 8. This CDR3 spans 19 amino acids. CDR1 is SGHDT and CDR2 is YYEEEE in the germline V gene. The CDR3 DNA reads TGTGCCAGCAGCTTTAGGAGTGGGGACAGGGGGCCTGGGGCCAACGTCCTGACTTTC. This gives the protein CASSFRSGDRGPGANVLTF. The entire variable domain, with the rest obtained from reference TRBV5-6 and TRBJ2-6, is as follows: DAGVTQSPTHLIKTRGQQVTLRCSPKSGHDTVSWYQQALGQGPQFIFQYYEEEERQRGNFPDRFSGHQFPNYSSELNVNALLLGDSALYLCASSFRSGDRGPGANVLTFGAGSRLTVL.

The rearrangement joins TRBV11-1 to TRBJ1-2; D is uncertain. The CDR3 has 14 residues. The germline V gene encodes CDR1 SGHAT and CDR2 FQDESV (reference sequence). V was pared by 1 base and J by 1 base, with 7 bases between. CDR3: CASSLVPSNYGYTF. As DNA, the CDR3 is TGTGCCAGCAGCTTAGTCCCAAGTAACTATGGCTACACCTTC. Full variable domain (missing parts from reference TRBV11-1 and TRBJ1-2): EAEVAQSPRYKITEKSQAVAFWCDPISGHATLYWYRQILGQGPELLVQFQDESVVDDSQLPKDRFSAERLKGVDSTLKIQPAELGDSAMYLCASSLVPSNYGYTFGSGTRLTVV.